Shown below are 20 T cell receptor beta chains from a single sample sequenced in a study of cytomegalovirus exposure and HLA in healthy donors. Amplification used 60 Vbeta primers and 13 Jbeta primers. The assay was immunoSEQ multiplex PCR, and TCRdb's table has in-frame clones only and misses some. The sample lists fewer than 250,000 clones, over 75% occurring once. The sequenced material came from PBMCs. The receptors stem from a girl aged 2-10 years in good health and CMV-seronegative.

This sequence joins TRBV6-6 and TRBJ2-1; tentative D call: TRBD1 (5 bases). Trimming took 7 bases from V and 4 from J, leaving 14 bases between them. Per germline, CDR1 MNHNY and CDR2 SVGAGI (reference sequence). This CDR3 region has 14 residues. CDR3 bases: TGTGCCAGCACCTCAGGGCTAGTTTACAATGAGCAGTTCTTC. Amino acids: CASTSGLVYNEQFF.

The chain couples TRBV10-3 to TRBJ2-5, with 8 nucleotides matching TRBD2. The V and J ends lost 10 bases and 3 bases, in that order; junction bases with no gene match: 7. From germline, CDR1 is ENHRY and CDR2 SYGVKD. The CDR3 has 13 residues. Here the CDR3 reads CATGPGGEETQYF. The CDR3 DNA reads TGTGCCACCGGGCCGGGGGGGGAAGAGACCCAGTACTTC.

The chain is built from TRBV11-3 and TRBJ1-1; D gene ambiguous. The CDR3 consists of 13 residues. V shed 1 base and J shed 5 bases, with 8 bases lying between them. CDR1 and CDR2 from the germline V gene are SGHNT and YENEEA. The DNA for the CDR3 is TGTGCCAGCAGCTTAGGGCCCCTGACTGAAGCTTTCTTT. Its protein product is CASSLGPLTEAFF.

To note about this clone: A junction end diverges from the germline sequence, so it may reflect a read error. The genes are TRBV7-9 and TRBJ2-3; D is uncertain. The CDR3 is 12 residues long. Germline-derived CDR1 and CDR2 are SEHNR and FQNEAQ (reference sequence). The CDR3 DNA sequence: TGTTCCAGCAGCTTAAGCTCAGATACGCAGTATTTT. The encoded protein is CSSSLSSDTQYF.

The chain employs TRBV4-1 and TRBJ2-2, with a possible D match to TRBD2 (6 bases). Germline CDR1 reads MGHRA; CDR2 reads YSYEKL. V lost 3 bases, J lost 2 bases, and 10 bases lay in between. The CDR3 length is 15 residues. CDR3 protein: CASSQRGANTGELFF. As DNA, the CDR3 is TGCGCCAGCAGCCAGCGCGGGGCAAACACCGGGGAGCTGTTTTTT.

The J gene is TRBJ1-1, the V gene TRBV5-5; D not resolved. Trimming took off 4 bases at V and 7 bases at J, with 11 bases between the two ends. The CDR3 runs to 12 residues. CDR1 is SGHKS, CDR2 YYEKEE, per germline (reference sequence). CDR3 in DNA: TGTGCCAGCAGCCCCCTGCCAGATGAAGCTTTCTTT. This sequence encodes CASSPLPDEAFF.

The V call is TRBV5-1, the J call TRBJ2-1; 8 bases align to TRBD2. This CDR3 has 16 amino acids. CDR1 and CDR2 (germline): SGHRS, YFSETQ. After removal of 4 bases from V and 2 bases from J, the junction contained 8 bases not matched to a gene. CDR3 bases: TGCGCCAGCAGCCACTATCGGGGGGGCCCCTACAATGAGCAGTTCTTC. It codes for CASSHYRGGPYNEQFF.

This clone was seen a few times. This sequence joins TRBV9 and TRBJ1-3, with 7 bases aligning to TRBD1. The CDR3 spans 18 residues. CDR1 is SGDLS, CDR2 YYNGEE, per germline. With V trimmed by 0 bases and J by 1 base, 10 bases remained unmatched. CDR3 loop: CASSVEGTAHSSGNTIYF. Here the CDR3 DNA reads TGTGCCAGCAGCGTAGAGGGGACAGCTCACTCATCTGGAAACACCATATATTTT.

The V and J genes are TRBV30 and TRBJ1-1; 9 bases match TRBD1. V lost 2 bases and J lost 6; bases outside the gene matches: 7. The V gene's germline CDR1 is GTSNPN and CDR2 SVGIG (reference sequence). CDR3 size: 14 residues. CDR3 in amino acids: CAWSHRGRGAEAFF. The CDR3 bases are TGTGCCTGGAGTCACAGGGGGCGCGGGGCTGAAGCTTTCTTT.

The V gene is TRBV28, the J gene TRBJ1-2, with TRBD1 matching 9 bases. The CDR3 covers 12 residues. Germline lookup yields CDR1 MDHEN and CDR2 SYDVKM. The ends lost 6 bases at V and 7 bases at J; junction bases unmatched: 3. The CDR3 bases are TGTGCCAGCAGCCGGACAGGGGTTGGCTACACCTTC. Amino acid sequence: CASSRTGVGYTF.

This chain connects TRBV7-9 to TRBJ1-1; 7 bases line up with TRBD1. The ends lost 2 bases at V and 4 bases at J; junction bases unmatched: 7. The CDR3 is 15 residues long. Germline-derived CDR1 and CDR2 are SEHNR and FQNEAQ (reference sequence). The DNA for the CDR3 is TGTGCCAGCAGCTTACCCGGACAGGTAGGCACTGAAGCTTTCTTT. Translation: CASSLPGQVGTEAFF. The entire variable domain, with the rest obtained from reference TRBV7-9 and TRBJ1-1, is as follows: DTGVSQNPRHKITKRGQNVTFRCDPISEHNRLYWYRQTLGQGPEFLTYFQNEAQLEKSRLLSDRFSAERPKGSFSTLEIQRTEQGDSAMYLCASSLPGQVGTEAFFGQGTRLTVV.

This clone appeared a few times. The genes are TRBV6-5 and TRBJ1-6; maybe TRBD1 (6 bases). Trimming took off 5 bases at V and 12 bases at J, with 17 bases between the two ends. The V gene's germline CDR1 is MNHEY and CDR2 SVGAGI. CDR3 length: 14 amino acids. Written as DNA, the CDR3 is TGTGCCAGCAGTCTGACAGGACTCGAAGGACCCCTCCACTTT. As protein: CASSLTGLEGPLHF.

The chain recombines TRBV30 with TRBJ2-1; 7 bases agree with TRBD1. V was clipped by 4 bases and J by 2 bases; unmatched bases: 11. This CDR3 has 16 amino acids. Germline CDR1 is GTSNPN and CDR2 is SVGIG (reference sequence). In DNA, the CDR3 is TGTGCCTGGACCAACCCCCGGGACAGAGCCTACAATGAGCAGTTCTTC. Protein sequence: CAWTNPRDRAYNEQFF.

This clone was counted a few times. The CDR3 loop reads CASSAGARNEQFF. The DNA of the CDR3 is TGTGCCAGCAGTGCTGGGGCCCGTAATGAGCAGTTCTTC. The chain recombines TRBV25-1 with TRBJ2-1; a possible D gene is TRBD1 (5 bases). The germline V gene has CDR1 MGHDK and CDR2 SYGVNS. V gave up 4 bases and J gave up 7 bases, with 11 bases separating them. The CDR3 runs 13 residues.

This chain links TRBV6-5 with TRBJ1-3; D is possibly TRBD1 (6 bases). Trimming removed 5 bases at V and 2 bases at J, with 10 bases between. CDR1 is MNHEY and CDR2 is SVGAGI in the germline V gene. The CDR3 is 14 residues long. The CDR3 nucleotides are TGTGCCAGCAGTCTACAGGGTCCTGGAAACACCATATATTTT. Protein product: CASSLQGPGNTIYF.

The CDR3 coding sequence is TGCGCCAGCATAACCCCAGACAATTACCTAGCCAAAAACATTCAGTACTTC. Residues: CASITPDNYLAKNIQYF. This chain connects TRBV10-1 to TRBJ2-4; D is unresolved. With 7 bases removed from V and 0 bases from J, the gap between germline ends came to 19 bases. The CDR3 totals 17 residues. Germline V lookup: CDR1 WNHNN, CDR2 SYGVQD (reference sequence).

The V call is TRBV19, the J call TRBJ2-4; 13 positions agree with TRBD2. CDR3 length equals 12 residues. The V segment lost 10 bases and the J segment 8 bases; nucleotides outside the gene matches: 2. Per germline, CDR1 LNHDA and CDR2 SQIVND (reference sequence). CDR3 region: CAIGTSGDIQYF. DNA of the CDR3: TGTGCCATTGGGACTAGCGGGGACATTCAGTACTTC.

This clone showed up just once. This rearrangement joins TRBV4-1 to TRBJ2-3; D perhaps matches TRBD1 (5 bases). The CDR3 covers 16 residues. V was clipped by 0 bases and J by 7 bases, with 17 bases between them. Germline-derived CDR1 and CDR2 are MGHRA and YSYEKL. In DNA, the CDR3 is TGCGCCAGCAGCCAAGATCTAGGGGTAGTAGGGAATACGCAGTATTTT. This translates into CASSQDLGVVGNTQYF.

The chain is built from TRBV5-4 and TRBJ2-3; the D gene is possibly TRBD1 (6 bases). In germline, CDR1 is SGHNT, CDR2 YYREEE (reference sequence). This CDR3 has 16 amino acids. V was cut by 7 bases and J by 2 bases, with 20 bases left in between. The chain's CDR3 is CASGSGAGAITDTQYF. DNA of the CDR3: TGTGCCAGCGGATCCGGGGCAGGGGCGATCACAGATACGCAGTATTTT.

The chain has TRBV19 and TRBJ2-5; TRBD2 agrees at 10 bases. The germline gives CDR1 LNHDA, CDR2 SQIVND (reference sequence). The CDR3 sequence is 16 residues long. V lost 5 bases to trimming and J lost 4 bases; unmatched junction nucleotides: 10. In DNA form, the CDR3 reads TGTGCCAGTAGTTGGGGGAGCGGGAGGGCCGGAGAGACCCAGTACTTC. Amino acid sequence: CASSWGSGRAGETQYF.